This T cell receptor beta chain derives from a study of CD8 T cells in Susac syndrome (dated by TCRdb to the late 2010s). Describing the broader study: Of the Susac syndrome patients who were sequenced, under 10 were in clinical remission while roughly six had clinically active disease. At blood withdrawal, Susac syndrome patients were either therapy-naive, taking corticosteroids (in some cases with IVIg as well), or taking IVIg alone. Repertoire sequencing was used to test whether CD8+ T cell activation and differentiation in Susac syndrome was antigen driven. The study at large found these results: No clonal expansion was detected in the CD4+ T cell repertoire of Susac syndrome patients. The number of individuals in the TCR sequencing and HLA analysis was acknowledged as relatively small.

About this clonotype itself: Its antigen is unknown. Within one base of it there is no much larger clone, and no base qualities were kept.

RNA was extracted with the RNeasy kit and about 0.5 to 1 ug was reverse transcribed using random hexamers. The immunoSEQ multiplex PCR assay, which covers 54 Vbeta and 13 Jbeta segments, was used to amplify TCR beta CDR3 regions. Bias from PCR amplification was corrected by using a synthetic template baseline for primer optimization and for computational correction. On the authors' methods: Only productive sequences were kept, with reads annotated to V, D and J genes according to IMGT and analyzed in immunoSEQ Analyzer. Clonality was calculated as one minus the Shannon entropy normalized by log2 of the number of productive unique sequences. For each patient and control, public and private clones were evaluated among the 100 most prevalent clones. Susac-specific clones were defined as absent from healthy and MS cohorts, 1052 published viral clones and other ImmuneACCESS disease sequences. The public reads were run again by TCRdb, first through fastp at Q25 and then through MiXCR, and only productive beta chains were kept. Entries are consolidated by CDR3 protein sequence, retaining the most common genes and DNA. In this record, the V and J calls reflect TCRdb's handling and not the investigators' own analysis. The sample table lists 150,000 or so distinct CDR3 sequences, 95% of them with a count of one. The ten largest clones capture 0.16% of the sample.

Peripheral blood CD8+ and CD4+ T cells from healthy donors, Susac syndrome patients and multiple sclerosis patients were profiled using high-throughput TCR beta sequencing. The Susac syndrome patients fulfilled recently defined diagnostic criteria for either definite or probable disease. Bulk CD8+ and CD4+ T cells were purified magnetically by negative isolation, whereas CD8+ TEMRA cells were enriched by FACS. Blood was collected in EDTA tubes and processed within 24 hours, with PBMCs isolated through density gradient centrifugation. PBMCs intended for TCR sequencing were cryopreserved in liquid nitrogen and thawed later in a water bath at 37 degrees C. The sorted or isolated CD4+, CD8+ and CD8+ TEMRA cells reached a purity of at least 90%. V sheds 4 bases and J sheds 0 bases, leaving 13 bases between their ends. Sequences SQVTM (CDR1) and ANQGSEA (CDR2) are obtained from the germline V gene. The CDR3 sequence holds 15 residues, the cysteine and phenylalanine included. The read is trimmed to its CDR3 DNA, 45 bases read in frame from base 1.

The sample was CD4+ T cells from PBMCs. The sequence was collected from a human donor with Susac syndrome. The V and J genes are TRBV29-1 and TRBJ2-1, with TRBD2 perhaps the D gene, on 5 matching bases. Here is the DNA: TGCAGCGTTGGGCCCACAGAGGGCTCCTACAATGAGCAGTTCTTC. It codes for CSVGPTEGSYNEQFF.